The source of this TCR beta chain is a study of CD4 and CD8 cells across lung adenocarcinoma regions. Samples came from patients with localized non-small cell lung adenocarcinoma. TCRdb reprocessed the PCR reads via MiXCR and lists one record per CDR3 protein. The sample shows roughly 6,000 distinct CDR3 sequences, around 49% of them seen only once. This CDR3 is 13 amino acids long. In germline, CDR1 is ENHRY, CDR2 SYGVKD. V lost 10 bases to trimming and J lost 9 bases, with 20 bases between them. This sequence joins TRBV10-3 and TRBJ2-3; D may correspond to TRBD1 or TRBD2 (7 bases each). The sequence came from a male donor with lung adenocarcinoma. The CD4 and CD8 labels of this study may be unreliable. The sample comprised CD8+ T cells from the margin of a lung tumor. CDR3 in amino acids: CATLRGGSYTQYF. Written as DNA, the CDR3 is TGTGCCACCCTCAGGGGGGGATCGTACACGCAGTATTTT.